This TCR beta chain is drawn from a study of blood T cell repertoires in COVID-19. In the study overall: COVID-19 samples from acute and convalescent phases originated in the United States, Italy and Spain. PBMCs, B-cell-depleted T cells, or T cells provided the cDNA or gDNA that made up the material.

Clones were read by immunoSEQ multiplex PCR, and TCRdb kept only the in-frame ones, dropping some. Of about 51,000 clones listed, 65% to 85% are singletons. This CDR3 has 18 amino acids. Trimming took 3 bases from V and 2 from J; bases not matched to a gene: 13. Germline assignment: CDR1 KGHDR and CDR2 SFDVKD. This clone was found a few times. The receptor's source is a man aged 50-59 years with acute or convalescent COVID-19. This chain uses TRBV24-1 with TRBJ2-5; the match to TRBD1 covers 8 bases. Sequences were obtained from peripheral blood. The CDR3 loop reads CATSDPPRGTGTQETQYF. DNA of the CDR3: TGTGCCACCAGTGATCCCCCCCGGGGGACAGGAACGCAAGAGACCCAGTACTTC.